These 2 T cell receptor beta chains share one sample of origin, sequenced in a study of T cell responses to AZD1222 COVID-19 vaccine. The assay was immunoSEQ multiplex PCR, and TCRdb's table has in-frame clones only and misses some. Of about 160,000 clones listed, roughly nine tenths were seen once; the top ten hold approximately 2%. The specimen was peripheral blood, collected on day 0 of AZD1222 vaccination. The receptor source for this set is an adult in good health.

The rearrangement joins TRBV7-2 to TRBJ1-6; D unresolved. The germline gives CDR1 SGHTA, CDR2 FQGNSA. This CDR3 contains 15 residues. The ends were cut back, 4 bases at V and 7 bases at J, with 14 bases in the middle. This CDR3 is CASSSIGLKNSPLHF. In DNA form, the CDR3 reads TGTGCCAGCAGCTCTATCGGACTGAAGAATTCACCCCTCCACTTT.

This CDR3 reads CASRRQGSYGYTF. CDR3 coding DNA: TGTGCCAGCAGGAGACAGGGGAGCTATGGCTACACCTTC. V usage is TRBV28 and J usage is TRBJ1-2, with 8 bases lining up with TRBD1. The germline V gene encodes CDR1 MDHEN and CDR2 SYDVKM. This CDR3 is built from 13 residues. Losses at the gene ends were 6 bases for V and 4 bases for J; bases not matched to a gene: 4.